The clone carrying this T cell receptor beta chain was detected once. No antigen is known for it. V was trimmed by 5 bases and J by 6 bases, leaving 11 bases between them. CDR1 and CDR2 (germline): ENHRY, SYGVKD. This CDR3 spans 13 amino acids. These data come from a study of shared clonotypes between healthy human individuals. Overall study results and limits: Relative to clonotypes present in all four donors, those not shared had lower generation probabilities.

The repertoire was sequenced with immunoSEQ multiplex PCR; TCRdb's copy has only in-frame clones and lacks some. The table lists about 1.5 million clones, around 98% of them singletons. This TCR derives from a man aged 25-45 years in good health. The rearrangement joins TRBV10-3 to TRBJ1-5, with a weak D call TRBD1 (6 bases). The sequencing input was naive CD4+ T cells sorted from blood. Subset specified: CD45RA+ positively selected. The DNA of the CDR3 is TGTGCCATCAGTACAGTGGGGGCTCAGCCCCAGCATTTT. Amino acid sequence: CAISTVGAQPQHF.